This T cell receptor beta chain is drawn from a study of T cells in Graves' hyperthyroidism and ophthalmopathy. General study findings and limits: Peripheral blood also featured most of the thyroid clonotypes expanded above 0.001. The model made its ophthalmopathy prediction, and onset followed a median about 6 months later.

An absence of ophthalmopathy progression within 18 months meant stable Graves' hyperthyroidism. On the basis of clinical symptoms, serum thyroxine and TRAb, thyroid ultrasound and orbital computed tomography, diagnoses were made. The ends were cut back, 6 bases at V and 7 bases at J, with 22 bases in the middle. Germline V gives CDR1 LNHDA, CDR2 SQIVND (reference sequence). The CDR3 contains 15 residues. There were TCR beta CDR3 regions amplified from RNA transcripts. A first-round RT-PCR of the TCR CDR3 used the HTBI primer set. TCRdb redid the calling of the multiplex PCR reads with MiXCR, one entry per CDR3 protein. The sample has almost 600,000 distinct CDR3 sequences; roughly 50% are singletons. Many counts were recorded for this clonotype. What it binds is not known.

The rearrangement uses TRBV19 and TRBJ2-7, with D perhaps TRBD1 or TRBD2 (5 bases each). The receptor's source is a woman younger than 30 with Graves' hyperthyroidism. Sequencing was carried out using peripheral blood or thyroid tissue (not recorded which). Here the CDR3 reads CASSLEPGPSGEQYF. The DNA of the CDR3 is TGTGCCAGTAGCCTCGAACCGGGGCCCTCGGGAGAGCAGTACTTC.